These 10 T cell receptor beta chains came from one sample sequenced in a study of cytomegalovirus exposure and HLA in healthy donors. Amplification used 60 Vbeta primers and 13 Jbeta primers. The data were produced by immunoSEQ multiplex PCR, yet TCRdb's version contains in-frame clones alone and is incomplete. The data contain some 120,000 clones, over 60% of them singletons. The sequencing sample was made of PBMCs. The receptors come from a man between 18 and 35 years old in good health and CMV-seropositive.

This sequence joins TRBV9 and TRBJ1-2, with TRBD1 matching over 11 bases. This CDR3 region has 15 residues. With 3 bases clipped from V and 4 bases from J, the junction kept 5 bases outside the gene matches. Germline CDR1 reads SGDLS; CDR2 reads YYNGEE. In nucleotides, the CDR3 is TGTGCCAGCAGCGCACGGACAGGGGGCGGCTATGGCTACACCTTC. It translates to CASSARTGGGYGYTF.

V gene TRBV10-3 combines with J gene TRBJ1-2; TRBD1 matches 7 bases. The CDR3 totals 15 residues. Per germline, CDR1 ENHRY and CDR2 SYGVKD. The V segment lost 0 bases and the J segment 7 bases; nucleotides outside the gene matches: 8. The CDR3 DNA reads TGTGCCATCAGTGAGTCGAATATAGGGGGCGGTGGCTACACCTTC. It yields the protein CAISESNIGGGGYTF.

This clone was counted once. The chain links TRBV7-9 to TRBJ2-1; TRBD2 aligns across 9 bases. The CDR3 spans 14 residues. The V segment lost 2 bases and the J segment 4 bases; nucleotides outside the gene matches: 0. The germline CDR1 and CDR2 sequences are SEHNR and FQNEAQ (reference sequence). The DNA for the CDR3 is TGTGCCAGCAGCTTACTAGCGGGGTACAATGAGCAGTTCTTC. Its protein product is CASSLLAGYNEQFF.

This clone was recorded once. This chain links TRBV30 with TRBJ1-2; perhaps TRBD1 as D (6 bases). V was clipped by 4 bases and J by 3 bases, with 12 bases between them. The V gene's germline CDR1 is GTSNPN and CDR2 SVGIG (reference sequence). The CDR3 length is 13 residues. Written as DNA, the CDR3 is TGTGCCTGGACTCGCAGGGGAGACTATGGCTACACCTTC. Amino acids: CAWTRRGDYGYTF. The full variable domain, its missing parts supplied by reference TRBV30 and TRBJ1-2, is SQTIHQWPATLVQPVGSPLSLECTVEGTSNPNLYWYRQAAGRGLQLLFYSVGIGQISSEVPQNLSASRPQDRQFILSSKKLLLSDSGFYLCAWTRRGDYGYTFGSGTRLTVV.

This clone showed up just once. The gene calls are TRBV30 and TRBJ1-2; 8 bases are shared with TRBD1. J lost 8 bases, V lost 2 bases, and 7 bases had no gene match. The CDR3 contains 13 residues. In germline, CDR1 is GTSNPN, CDR2 SVGIG (reference sequence). The CDR3 spells CAWSLGQGDGYTF. DNA of the CDR3: TGTGCCTGGAGTTTAGGACAGGGTGACGGCTACACCTTC.

The chain carries TRBV9 and TRBJ1-3, with D possibly matching TRBD1 (6 bases). The CDR3 has 17 residues. V was clipped by 3 bases and J by 0 bases, with 16 bases between them. Germline CDR1 SGDLS, CDR2 YYNGEE. The chain's CDR3 is CASSASSGTISGNTIYF. The CDR3 DNA reads TGTGCCAGCAGCGCCTCTAGCGGGACAATCTCTGGAAACACCATATATTTT.

The genes are TRBV6-5 and TRBJ1-2; 9 nucleotides align to TRBD1. This CDR3 spans 13 amino acids. Germline V gene data show CDR1 as MNHEY and CDR2 as SVGAGI. The V segment lost 5 bases and the J segment 3 bases; nucleotides outside the gene matches: 1. The CDR3 nucleotides are TGTGCCAGCAGTGGGACAGGGTACTATGGCTACACCTTC. Protein: CASSGTGYYGYTF.

The genes are TRBV30 and TRBJ2-4; 13 nucleotides align to TRBD2. The CDR3 extends over 18 amino acids. J was trimmed by 1 base and V by 2 bases; bases with no gene match: 8. From germline, CDR1 is GTSNPN and CDR2 SVGIG (reference sequence). This CDR3 is CAWSLRLAGGLAKNIQYF. The CDR3 nucleotides are TGTGCCTGGAGTCTAAGACTAGCGGGGGGACTTGCCAAAAACATTCAGTACTTC.

V usage is TRBV21-1 and J usage is TRBJ2-7; the table's D gene call, TRBD1, was not cross checked with the DNA. TRBV21-1 is noted as a pseudogene. The CDR3 is made up of 15 amino acids. The CDR3 nucleotides read TGTGCCAGCAGCCAGGGCCGGCAGGGGGTCAACGAGCAGTACTTC. This encodes CASSQGRQGVNEQYF.

This chain joins TRBV23-1 and TRBJ1-5; no clear D. TRBV23-1 is an ORF; its function is uncertain. The V end was cut by 2 bases, the J end by 0 bases, with 11 bases between. The CDR3 runs 16 residues. CDR3 amino acids: CASSQGLTDSNQPQHF. The CDR3, as DNA: TGCGCCAGCAGTCAAGGTTTAACAGATAGCAATCAGCCCCAGCATTTT.